This T cell receptor (beta chain) was documented in a study of blood T cell repertoires in COVID-19. Across the study: In each case, the material was cDNA or gDNA derived from T cells, B-cell-depleted T cells, or PBMCs.

Measured with immunoSEQ multiplex PCR; TCRdb has only the in-frame clones, and not every one. The table includes 110,000 to 150,000 clones, under 90% detected once. The ends were cut back, 6 bases at V and 0 bases at J, with 15 bases in the middle. Germline V CDR1 and CDR2: MDHEN, SYDVKM. The length of the CDR3 is 17 residues. The sample taken for sequencing was peripheral blood. The source is a human donor in a cohort sampled during active COVID-19. The chain recombines TRBV28 with TRBJ2-6; D is undetermined. The chain's CDR3 is CASRVRRLPSGANVLTF. Written as DNA, the CDR3 is TGTGCCAGCAGGGTCCGCAGGCTCCCCTCTGGGGCCAACGTCCTGACTTTC. Drawing the rest from reference TRBV28 and TRBJ2-6, the complete variable domain is DVKVTQSSRYLVKRTGEKVFLECVQDMDHENMFWYRQDPGLGLRLIYFSYDVKMKEKGDIPEGYSVSREKKERFSLILESASTNQTSMYLCASRVRRLPSGANVLTFGAGSRLTVL.